This TCR beta chain was captured by sequencing in a study of shared clonotypes between healthy human individuals. Study-level points and caveats: Though the depth was large, rarefaction showed that sorted-subset sequencing was incomplete.

This clone has only a few counts. Its cognate antigen is unknown. Measured with immunoSEQ multiplex PCR; TCRdb has only the in-frame clones, and not every one. The top ten clones hold over 1.3% of a sample with about 1 million clones, roughly 70% of them seen once. V gave up 2 bases and J gave up 1 base, with 11 bases separating them. Germline values: CDR1 ENHRY, CDR2 SYGVKD. CDR3 length equals 15 residues. The sequenced sample was memory CD4+ T cells sorted from blood. Described subset: CD45RA-negative fraction. The sequence was obtained from a man aged 18 to 30 in good health. This sequence joins TRBV10-3 and TRBJ1-1, with D hard to call. The CDR3 DNA sequence: TGTGCCATCAGTGAGGACGACATCCAGAACACTGAAGCTTTCTTT. Protein: CAISEDDIQNTEAFF.